This TCR beta chain was observed in a study of blood T cell repertoires in COVID-19. At the level of the study: Nucleic acid was either cDNA or gDNA, and it came from T cells, B-cell-depleted T cells, or PBMCs.

Individuals aged about 18 to 100 years were recruited from 20 to 25 US areas. Assignments of participants to cohorts depended upon their own reported clinical history. Donors of Cohort 3 who recovered were those that had two negative PCRs, clearance, or symptom resolution. Germline loops: CDR1 SGHRS, CDR2 YFSETQ. V was cut by 5 bases and J by 3 bases, with 9 bases left in between. CDR3 length: 14 residues. Using immunoSEQ multiplex PCR, the repertoire was profiled, and TCRdb retains in-frame clones only, with some absent. The repertoire consists of 150,000 to 200,000 clones, with about 79% occurring once and the leading ten covering 12% to 15%.

The origin of this receptor is a man aged 50 to 60 who had recovered from COVID-19. Sequenced input: PBMCs or T cells enriched from blood (not recorded which). The chain combines TRBV5-1 with TRBJ1-6; D is undetermined. CDR3: CASRIDNYNSPLHF. Written as DNA, the CDR3 is TGCGCCAGCAGGATCGACAACTATAATTCACCCCTCCACTTT. Combining the CDR3 with reference TRBV5-1 and TRBJ1-6 gives the whole variable domain KAGVTQTPRYLIKTRGQQVTLSCSPISGHRSVSWYQQTPGQGLQFLFEYFSETQRNKGNFPGRFSGRQFSNSRSEMNVSTLELGDSALYLCASRIDNYNSPLHFGNGTRLTVT.